One sample yielded the 16 T cell receptor beta chains listed below, sequenced in a study of T cells in localized non-small cell lung cancer. Method: immunoSEQ multiplex PCR; TCRdb's copy keeps in-frame clones and lacks some. This table holds approximately 45,000 clones, about 86% found once. This specimen consisted of PBMCs, obtained before any cancer treatment. The receptors here all came from a man aged 40 to 70 with stage II lung adenocarcinoma.

The chain joins TRBV30 to TRBJ2-4, with 8 nucleotides matching TRBD2. The CDR3 is 14 amino acids. The V gene's germline CDR1 is GTSNPN and CDR2 SVGIG (reference sequence). J was trimmed by 6 bases and V by 1 base; bases with no gene match: 5. CDR3 sequence: CAWSGTRGANIQYF. Here the CDR3 DNA reads TGTGCCTGGAGTGGGACGCGGGGGGCAAACATTCAGTACTTC.

The chain recombines TRBV20-1 with TRBJ2-7, with D hard to call. CDR1 is DFQATT and CDR2 is SNEGSKA in the germline V gene (reference sequence). The CDR3 length is 11 residues. Trimming cost V 6 bases and J 8 bases, with 14 bases left between them. The CDR3 nucleotides read TGCAGTGCCGCCTACTCCTTCCAGCAGTACTTC. Protein product: CSAAYSFQQYF.

V and J are TRBV9 and TRBJ1-1; the D is unclear. V lost 4 bases and J 0 bases, leaving 10 bases between the germline ends. CDR3 length equals 14 residues. The germline V gene encodes CDR1 SGDLS and CDR2 YYNGEE. The chain's CDR3 is CASSLRVLNTEAFF. CDR3 in DNA: TGTGCCAGCAGCCTGCGGGTGCTGAACACTGAAGCTTTCTTT.

The gene calls are TRBV18 and TRBJ1-2; TRBD1 aligns across 11 bases. The germline V gene has CDR1 KGHSH and CDR2 LQKENI. This CDR3 has 15 amino acids. Germline trimming cut 4 bases from V and 6 bases from J; bases unmatched to any gene: 7. CDR3 protein: CASSHPGQGDDGYTF. In DNA, the CDR3 is TGTGCCAGCTCACACCCGGGACAGGGGGACGATGGCTACACCTTC.

This chain joins TRBV4-1 and TRBJ2-5; TRBD1 might be the D (5 bases). This CDR3 has 15 amino acids. V dropped 2 bases and J dropped 1 base, with 11 bases sitting between them. Germline CDR1 reads MGHRA; CDR2 reads YSYEKL. CDR3 sequence reads: CASSQFDRSQETQYF. DNA for the CDR3: TGCGCCAGCAGCCAATTCGACAGATCCCAAGAGACCCAGTACTTC.

The CDR3 nucleotides read TGTGCCTACCTCCCAGGGGGTGGAACAGATACGCAGTATTTT. Translation gives CAYLPGGGTDTQYF. The rearrangement uses TRBV5-4 and TRBJ2-3, with 7 bases that match TRBD1. Trimming removed 10 bases from V and 3 bases from J; junction bases left unmatched: 11. In germline, CDR1 is SGHNT, CDR2 YYREEE (reference sequence). The CDR3 is made up of 14 amino acids.

The chain uses TRBV10-3 and TRBJ1-1; D gene uncertain. CDR3 size: 14 residues. The V gene lost 2 bases and the J gene lost 0 bases, with 7 bases spanning the gap. CDR1 is ENHRY and CDR2 is SYGVKD in the germline V gene. In DNA form, the CDR3 reads TGTGCCATCAGTGAGGGACGGTTGAACACTGAAGCTTTCTTT. Amino acids: CAISEGRLNTEAFF.

As to this clone: The germline gene is not matched at one end of the junction; a read error may be the cause. The V call is TRBV15, the J call TRBJ2-3; D is ambiguous. In germline, CDR1 is LNHNV, CDR2 YYDKDF (reference sequence). The CDR3 runs to 15 residues. CDR3 loop: CATSGETPSTDTQYF. CDR3 DNA sequence: TGTGCCACCAGCGGAGAGACCCCTAGCACAGATACGCAGTATTTT.

The J gene is TRBJ2-3, the V gene TRBV18; D may be TRBD2 (6 bases). Trimming stripped 3 bases from V and 6 bases from J, with 10 bases between. Germline V gene lookup returns CDR1 KGHSH and CDR2 LQKENI. The CDR3 extends over 13 amino acids. CDR3 sequence: CASSPRGSDTQYF. As DNA, the CDR3 is TGTGCCAGCTCACCCCGGGGGAGCGATACGCAGTATTTT. The complete variable domain, with remaining parts taken from reference TRBV18 and TRBJ2-3, reads NAGVMQNPRHLVRRRGQEARLRCSPMKGHSHVYWYRQLPEEGLKFMVYLQKENIIDESGMPKERFSAEFPKEGPSILRIQQVVRGDSAAYFCASSPRGSDTQYFGPGTRLTVL.

This rearrangement joins TRBV27 to TRBJ2-5, with 10 bases matching TRBD2. The CDR3 has 15 amino acids. V lost 2 bases to trimming and J lost 5 bases; unmatched junction nucleotides: 5. Germline values: CDR1 MNHEY, CDR2 SMNVEV (reference sequence). The CDR3 here is CASSLTASGGETQYF. The CDR3, as DNA: TGTGCCAGCAGTTTAACAGCTAGCGGGGGTGAGACCCAGTACTTC.

The chain carries TRBV4-2 and TRBJ2-3, with a tentative D call TRBD2 (6 bases). Germline V gene lookup returns CDR1 LGHNA and CDR2 YNFKEQ. The CDR3 runs to 20 residues. V was trimmed by 0 bases and J by 0 bases, leaving 22 bases between them. The chain's CDR3 is CASSQDVLPMRGYSTDTQYF. Here the CDR3 DNA reads TGTGCCAGCAGCCAAGATGTTCTCCCTATGCGGGGCTACAGCACAGATACGCAGTATTTT.

The chain has TRBV5-4 and TRBJ1-1; a possible D gene is TRBD1 (6 bases). The CDR3 spans 14 residues. V was pared by 10 bases and J by 3 bases, with 19 bases between. Germline V gene lookup returns CDR1 SGHNT and CDR2 YYREEE (reference sequence). The CDR3 coding sequence is TGTGCCGAGAAGGGGGGCGTAGGGGACACTGAAGCTTTCTTT. Amino acids: CAEKGGVGDTEAFF.

The chain joins TRBV6-5 to TRBJ2-4; the D gene is possibly TRBD1 (5 bases). Per germline, CDR1 MNHEY and CDR2 SVGAGI. V was clipped by 4 bases and J by 1 base, with 8 bases between them. The CDR3 has 14 residues. CDR3 protein: CASSSRVAKNIQYF. The CDR3 region has the DNA TGTGCCAGCAGTTCCAGGGTCGCCAAAAACATTCAGTACTTC.

The V gene is TRBV7-2, the J gene TRBJ1-1; weak D call: TRBD1 (5 bases). The CDR3 totals 13 residues. Germline V CDR1 and CDR2: SGHTA, FQGNSA. The V and J ends lost 4 bases and 3 bases respectively, with 9 bases between them. CDR3 bases: TGTGCCAGCAGCTACAAAGGGGACACTGAAGCTTTCTTT. This sequence encodes CASSYKGDTEAFF.

The chain uses TRBV11-3 and TRBJ2-7, with D possibly being TRBD2 (5 bases). Germline CDR1 is SGHNT and CDR2 is YENEEA. The V end lost 3 bases, the J end lost 0 bases, and 6 bases lay between the germline ends. CDR3 size: 13 residues. As DNA, the CDR3 is TGTGCCAGCAGCTTTGACTACTCCTACGAGCAGTACGTC. Translating gives CASSFDYSYEQYV.

The V call is TRBV6-5, the J call TRBJ1-2, with 10 bases lining up with TRBD1. This CDR3 region has 15 residues. Trimming cost V 2 bases and J 4 bases; bases outside gene matches: 4. In germline, CDR1 is MNHEY, CDR2 SVGAGI. CDR3: CASSYGTGAGYGYTF. CDR3 nucleotide sequence: TGTGCCAGCAGTTACGGGACAGGGGCGGGCTATGGCTACACCTTC.